This TCR beta chain originates from a study of cytomegalovirus exposure and HLA in healthy donors. This clone was detected a few times. Its antigen is still unknown. The CDR3 runs to 15 residues. Germline CDR1 ENHRY, CDR2 SYGVKD. The V end lost 3 bases, the J end lost 3 bases, and 11 bases lay between the germline ends. Study-wide results and limits: There were some public TCRs occurring in many donors, but most TCR sequences were rare.

It was with 60 Vbeta and 13 Jbeta primers that the PCR ran. As handled by the study authors: In a later analysis, the count reached 80 million or so unique TCR beta chains, with approximately 11 million shared. Repertoires were generated with immunoSEQ multiplex PCR, while TCRdb's copy carries only in-frame clones and drops some. V, J and clone size reflect that table, while D and trimming were determined from the DNA. The sample has approximately 60,000 clones, about 79% seen once. The sample comprised PBMCs. This clonotype originated in a man aged 35-49 years in good health and CMV-seronegative. The rearrangement links TRBV10-3 to TRBJ1-4; a weak D match, TRBD1 (6 bases). The DNA for the CDR3 is TGTGCCATCAGTGACCAACAGGGAGCTAATGAAAAACTGTTTTTT. Its translation is CAISDQQGANEKLFF.